This is a list of T cell receptor beta chains from one sample in a study of PD-1 blockade in mismatch repair-deficient tumors. Data came from immunoSEQ multiplex PCR; TCRdb stores just in-frame clones and leaves some out. The sample has tens of thousands of clones, over 75% seen once; the top ten hold 2.6%. The sequences come from peripheral blood, collected 12 weeks after starting pembrolizumab. The receptors here all came from an adult with mismatch repair-deficient cancer. Both conserved end residues are part of each CDR3. The D gene is left open where the match is weak. Size values are once, few and many counts, or a class for expanded clones, and some rows have none.

j_gene: TRBJ2-4
v_gene: TRBV2
len: 15
abundance: -
d_gene: -
CDR3nt: TGTGCCAGCTCCTTAGGCGAGGAGAGAGGAAACATTCAGTACTTC
CDR3aa: CASSLGEERGNIQYF

j_gene: TRBJ2-1
v_gene: TRBV30
len: 11
abundance: -
d_gene: TRBD1
CDR3nt: TGTGCCTCAAAGGACAGGGACGAGCAGTTCTTC
CDR3aa: CASKDRDEQFF

j_gene: TRBJ1-3
v_gene: TRBV30
len: 16
abundance: -
d_gene: -
CDR3nt: TGTGCCTGGGGAAGCATGACAGTCATCTCTGGAAACACCATATATTTT
CDR3aa: CAWGSMTVISGNTIYF

j_gene: TRBJ1-5
v_gene: TRBV28
len: 15
abundance: -
d_gene: -
CDR3nt: TGTGCCAGCAGTCCCCAGCTGGTTAGCAATCAGCCCCAGCATTTT
CDR3aa: CASSPQLVSNQPQHF

j_gene: TRBJ2-3
v_gene: TRBV9
len: 15
abundance: medium-sized
d_gene: TRBD1
CDR3nt: TGTGCCAGCAGCGCCACCGGGACAGACACAGATACGCAGTATTTT
CDR3aa: CASSATGTDTDTQYF

j_gene: TRBJ2-3
v_gene: TRBV2
len: 13
abundance: once
d_gene: TRBD1
CDR3nt: TGTGCCACCGGACAGGGTACACCAGATACGCAGTATTTT
CDR3aa: CATGQGTPDTQYF

j_gene: TRBJ2-7
v_gene: TRBV5-3
len: 19
abundance: -
d_gene: TRBD2
CDR3nt: TGTGCCAGAACCCGACGAAATGGGCGGGAGAGGGTTGGGCCCTGCGAGCAGTACTTC
CDR3aa: CARTRRNGRERVGPCEQYF

j_gene: TRBJ2-1
v_gene: TRBV6-4
len: 13
abundance: -
d_gene: -
CDR3nt: TGTGCCAGCAGTGAGACAGTCTACAATGAGCAGTTCTTC
CDR3aa: CASSETVYNEQFF

j_gene: TRBJ1-2
v_gene: TRBV6-5
len: 13
abundance: few
d_gene: -
CDR3nt: TGTGCCAGCAGGAAAACTGGTAACTATGGCTACACCTTC
CDR3aa: CASRKTGNYGYTF

j_gene: TRBJ2-3
v_gene: TRBV2
len: 15
abundance: -
d_gene: -
CDR3nt: TGTGCCAGCAGCCCGGGGGGCGGGAGAGGAGATACGCAGTATTTT
CDR3aa: CASSPGGGRGDTQYF

j_gene: TRBJ2-1
v_gene: TRBV9
len: 18
abundance: few
d_gene: TRBD2
CDR3nt: TGTGCCAGCAGCGTTAAAAATAGCGGGACCTCCCGCTCGGATGAGCAGTTCTTC
CDR3aa: CASSVKNSGTSRSDEQFF

j_gene: TRBJ1-1
v_gene: TRBV7-6
len: 14
abundance: -
d_gene: -
CDR3nt: TGTGCCAGCAGCCCCGGGGGGGGTCTGGCTGAAGCTTTCTTT
CDR3aa: CASSPGGGLAEAFF

j_gene: TRBJ2-4
v_gene: TRBV5-1
len: 17
abundance: -
d_gene: TRBD1
CDR3nt: TGCGCCAGCAGCCTCATTCCGGGACAGGGGGCCAAAAACATTCAGTACTTC
CDR3aa: CASSLIPGQGAKNIQYF

j_gene: TRBJ1-1
v_gene: TRBV9
len: 13
abundance: -
d_gene: -
CDR3nt: TGTGCCAGCAGCGCTACAGGGTTCAGTGAAGCTTTCTTT
CDR3aa: CASSATGFSEAFF

j_gene: TRBJ1-3
v_gene: TRBV5-6
len: 12
abundance: -
d_gene: -
CDR3nt: TGTGCCAGCAGCGGGACCTCGAACACCATATATTTT
CDR3aa: CASSGTSNTIYF

j_gene: TRBJ2-1
v_gene: TRBV19
len: 20
abundance: -
d_gene: TRBD2
CDR3nt: TGTGCCAGTAGTCCTATCCCGGGGACTAGCGGGGCTAGCTCCTACAATGAGCAGTTCTTC
CDR3aa: CASSPIPGTSGASSYNEQFF

j_gene: TRBJ1-2
v_gene: TRBV5-4
len: 14
abundance: -
d_gene: -
CDR3nt: TGTGCCAGCAGCTTGGATGGGGTTCACTATGGCTACACCTTC
CDR3aa: CASSLDGVHYGYTF

j_gene: TRBJ2-3
v_gene: TRBV2
len: 15
abundance: -
d_gene: TRBD1
CDR3nt: TGTGCCAGCAGTTCGGACAGGAGTAGCACAGATACGCAGTATTTT
CDR3aa: CASSSDRSSTDTQYF

j_gene: TRBJ1-2
v_gene: TRBV28
len: 15
abundance: -
d_gene: TRBD1
CDR3nt: TGTGCCAGCAGTCCAGGACAGGTATCGAACTATGGCTACACCTTC
CDR3aa: CASSPGQVSNYGYTF

j_gene: TRBJ2-7
v_gene: TRBV11-3
len: 12
abundance: -
d_gene: TRBD2
CDR3nt: TGTGCCAGCAGCTCGGGACTAAACGAGCAGTACTTC
CDR3aa: CASSSGLNEQYF

j_gene: TRBJ1-1
v_gene: TRBV9
len: 14
abundance: -
d_gene: -
CDR3nt: TGTGCCAGCAGCCTGGGACAAAAGAACACTGAAGCTTTCTTT
CDR3aa: CASSLGQKNTEAFF

j_gene: TRBJ2-2
v_gene: TRBV19
len: 18
abundance: once
d_gene: TRBD2
CDR3nt: TGTGCCAGTAGTATAGATCGGACTAGCGGGAGGATCACCGGGGAGCTGTTTTTT
CDR3aa: CASSIDRTSGRITGELFF

j_gene: TRBJ2-1
v_gene: TRBV27
len: 13
abundance: -
d_gene: -
CDR3nt: TGTGCCAGCAGTTTATCGGCCCAGTCTCCCCGGCTCTTC
CDR3aa: CASSLSAQSPRLF

j_gene: TRBJ2-6
v_gene: TRBV19
len: 15
abundance: -
d_gene: -
CDR3nt: TGTGCCAGTAGTATAGTGGCCTCTGGGGCCAACGTCCTGACTTTC
CDR3aa: CASSIVASGANVLTF

j_gene: TRBJ2-2
v_gene: TRBV30
len: 13
abundance: -
d_gene: -
CDR3nt: TGTGCCTGGAGTGTTAGGGGCACCGGGGAGCTGTTTTTT
CDR3aa: CAWSVRGTGELFF

j_gene: TRBJ1-3
v_gene: TRBV5-1
len: 14
abundance: once
d_gene: -
CDR3nt: TGCGCCAGCAGCCCGACTACGTCTGGAAACACCATATATTTT
CDR3aa: CASSPTTSGNTIYF

j_gene: TRBJ2-7
v_gene: TRBV4-1
len: 14
abundance: -
d_gene: TRBD1
CDR3nt: TGCGCCAGCAGCCCCCGGACAGGGGGTTACGAGCAGTACTTC
CDR3aa: CASSPRTGGYEQYF

j_gene: TRBJ1-3
v_gene: TRBV13
len: 19
abundance: -
d_gene: -
CDR3nt: TGTGCCAGCAGCTTAGGAGGAATTGGAGGGCGGAACTCTGGAAACACCATATATTTT
CDR3aa: CASSLGGIGGRNSGNTIYF

j_gene: TRBJ1-1
v_gene: TRBV9
len: 16
abundance: -
d_gene: TRBD1
CDR3nt: TGTGCCAGCAGCGTAATAGGGGGCTTGAAGAACACTGAAGCTTTCTTT
CDR3aa: CASSVIGGLKNTEAFF

j_gene: TRBJ2-1
v_gene: TRBV5-4
len: 18
abundance: -
d_gene: TRBD2
CDR3nt: TGTGCCAGCAGCAATCCTCATACGGCTAGCGGGACTTACAATGAGCAGTTCTTC
CDR3aa: CASSNPHTASGTYNEQFF

j_gene: TRBJ1-5
v_gene: TRBV21-1
len: 19
abundance: few
d_gene: -
CDR3nt: TGTGCCAGCAGCAAAGAGAAGGCATCGTTCGATTATAGCAATCAGCCCCAGCATTTT
CDR3aa: CASSKEKASFDYSNQPQHF

j_gene: TRBJ2-3
v_gene: TRBV27
len: 13
abundance: -
d_gene: -
CDR3nt: TGTGCCAGCAGTTTTGTGGGCACAGATACGCAGTATTTT
CDR3aa: CASSFVGTDTQYF

j_gene: TRBJ1-4
v_gene: TRBV28
len: 15
abundance: -
d_gene: TRBD1
CDR3nt: TGTGCCAGCAGTTTTAGTGGGACAGGGAGTCAAAAACTGTTTTTT
CDR3aa: CASSFSGTGSQKLFF

j_gene: TRBJ1-3
v_gene: TRBV7-6
len: 17
abundance: -
d_gene: -
CDR3nt: TGTGCCAGCAGCTTAATGGGCGGATCCGCCTCTGGAAACACCATATATTTT
CDR3aa: CASSLMGGSASGNTIYF

j_gene: TRBJ2-7
v_gene: TRBV9
len: 13
abundance: -
d_gene: -
CDR3nt: TGTGCCAGCAGCCCAGAGAGCTTCTACGAGCAGTACTTC
CDR3aa: CASSPESFYEQYF

j_gene: TRBJ2-3
v_gene: TRBV28
len: 11
abundance: -
d_gene: -
CDR3nt: TGTGCCAGCACCGACAGTTATACGCAGTATTTT
CDR3aa: CASTDSYTQYF

j_gene: TRBJ2-1
v_gene: TRBV14
len: 15
abundance: -
d_gene: TRBD1
CDR3nt: TGTGCCAGCAGCCTTGGACAGGGGGTCGACAATGAGCAGTTCTTC
CDR3aa: CASSLGQGVDNEQFF

j_gene: TRBJ2-1
v_gene: TRBV7-2
len: 15
abundance: -
d_gene: TRBD2
CDR3nt: TGTGCCAGCAGACGCACTAGCGGGAGAAACAATGAGCAGTTCTTC
CDR3aa: CASRRTSGRNNEQFF

j_gene: TRBJ2-5
v_gene: TRBV27
len: 15
abundance: -
d_gene: TRBD1
CDR3nt: TGTGCCAGCAGTCCCACCGGGACAGGGTCTGAGACCCAGTACTTC
CDR3aa: CASSPTGTGSETQYF

j_gene: TRBJ1-1
v_gene: TRBV15
len: 15
abundance: -
d_gene: -
CDR3nt: TGTGCCACCAGCAGAGGACGAGACAGGAACACTGAAGCTTTCTTT
CDR3aa: CATSRGRDRNTEAFF

j_gene: TRBJ2-3
v_gene: TRBV6-5
len: 13
abundance: -
d_gene: TRBD1
CDR3nt: TGTGCCAGCAGTAGACAGGGTACAGATACGCAGTATTTT
CDR3aa: CASSRQGTDTQYF

j_gene: TRBJ2-2
v_gene: TRBV4-1
len: 16
abundance: few
d_gene: TRBD1
CDR3nt: TGCGCCAGCAGCCAAGGACCGGACAGGGCCACCGGGGAGCTGTTTTTT
CDR3aa: CASSQGPDRATGELFF

j_gene: TRBJ1-2
v_gene: TRBV5-4
len: 16
abundance: -
d_gene: TRBD1
CDR3nt: TGTGCCAGCAGCTCCACCGGGACAGGGGCTTTCTATGGCTACACCTTC
CDR3aa: CASSSTGTGAFYGYTF

j_gene: TRBJ2-1
v_gene: TRBV20-1
len: 11
abundance: -
d_gene: -
CDR3nt: TGCAGTGCTCTCCGAGGGCTTGGGAGGTTCTTC
CDR3aa: CSALRGLGRFF

j_gene: TRBJ2-3
v_gene: TRBV5-1
len: 15
abundance: once
d_gene: -
CDR3nt: TGCGCCAGCAGCTTGGATTTGCAGGGCCCAGATACGCAGTATTTT
CDR3aa: CASSLDLQGPDTQYF

j_gene: TRBJ2-7
v_gene: TRBV9
len: 16
abundance: -
d_gene: TRBD1
CDR3nt: TGTGCCAGCAGCGTGACAGGGGGCCTACCTCCCTACGAGCAGTACTTC
CDR3aa: CASSVTGGLPPYEQYF